This T cell receptor (beta chain) came from a study of blood T cell repertoires in COVID-19. Background on the study: Samples representing acute and convalescent COVID-19 were sourced from the United States, Italy and Spain.

This CDR3 spans 15 amino acids. V lost 0 bases and J 2 bases, leaving 10 bases between the germline ends. The germline CDR1 and CDR2 sequences are MNHEY and SVGEGT. Recruits, aged about 18 to 95 years, lived in 20 to 30 US areas. Each participant's cohort was designated according to participant-reported clinical history. In the original processing: Counts of nucleated cells, estimated from reference gene primer amplification, were obtained. Generated by immunoSEQ multiplex PCR, the TCRdb table keeps only in-frame clones and is missing some. The V and J calls and the clone size are those of that table, but D and trimming were determined from the DNA. The sample yields about 300,000 clones, nearly 90% seen once.

The sequence was collected from a young woman who had recovered from COVID-19. This chain joins TRBV6-2 or TRBV6-3 and TRBJ1-2; D possibly corresponds to TRBD1 (5 bases). Sample: PBMCs or T cells enriched from blood (not recorded which). In nucleotides, the CDR3 is TGTGCCAGCAGTTACTCAGGGGCCGTCAACTATGGCTACACCTTC. Translating it yields CASSYSGAVNYGYTF.